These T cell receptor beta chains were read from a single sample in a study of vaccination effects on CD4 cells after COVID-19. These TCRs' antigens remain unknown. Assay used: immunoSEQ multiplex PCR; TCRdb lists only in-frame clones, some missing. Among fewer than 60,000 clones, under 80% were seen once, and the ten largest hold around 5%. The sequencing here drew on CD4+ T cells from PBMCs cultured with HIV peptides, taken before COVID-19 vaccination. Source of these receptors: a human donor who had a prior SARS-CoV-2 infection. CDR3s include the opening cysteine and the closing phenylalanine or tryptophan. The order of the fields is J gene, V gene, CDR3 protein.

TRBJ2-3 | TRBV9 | CASSVEFEDTQYF
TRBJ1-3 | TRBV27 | CASRAVGGRNTIYF
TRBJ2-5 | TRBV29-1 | CSVEGASGTETQYF
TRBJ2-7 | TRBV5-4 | CASSSGDRMIYEQYF
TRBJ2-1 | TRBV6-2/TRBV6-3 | CASSYASGGAYNEQFF
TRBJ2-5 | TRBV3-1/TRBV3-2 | CASSQGLTSGSLETQYF
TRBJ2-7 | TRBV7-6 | CASGGVGYEQYF
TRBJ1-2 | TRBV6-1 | CASSEEYRVGGYTF
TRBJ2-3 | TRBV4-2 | CASSPALGGGEYTQYF
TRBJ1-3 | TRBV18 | CASSRDHSGNTIYF
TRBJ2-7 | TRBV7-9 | CASSSLGEQYF
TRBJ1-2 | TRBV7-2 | CASSFGSGLNYGYTF
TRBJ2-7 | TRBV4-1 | CASSQDLGLVYEQYF
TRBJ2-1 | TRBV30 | CAWSVRYGPSYNEQFF
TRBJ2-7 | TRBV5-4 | CASSPGRDRVFYEQYF
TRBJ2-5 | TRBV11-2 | CASSSPGGGETQYF
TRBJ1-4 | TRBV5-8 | CASSTFFEATNEKLFF
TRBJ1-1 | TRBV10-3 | CAIRPGDRGQTEAFF
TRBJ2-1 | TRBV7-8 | CASSQVPLRGSHEQFF
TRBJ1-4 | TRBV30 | CAWSVPYEKLFF
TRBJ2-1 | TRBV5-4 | CASKNGGGGWSSYNEQFF
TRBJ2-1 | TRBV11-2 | CASSLSPWVPYNEQFF
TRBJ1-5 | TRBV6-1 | CASSEGSIDNQPQHF
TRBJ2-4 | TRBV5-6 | CASSLVSVGGNIQYF
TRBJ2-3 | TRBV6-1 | CASSEKSLWEGTDTQYF
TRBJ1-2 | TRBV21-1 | CARWQKRKLANYGYTF
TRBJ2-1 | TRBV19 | CASRDHKTGGEYNEQFF
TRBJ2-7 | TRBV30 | CAWSEVALTYEQYF
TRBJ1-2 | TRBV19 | CASSIVEGRGYTF
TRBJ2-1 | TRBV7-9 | CASIKTGAYNEQFF
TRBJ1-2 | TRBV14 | CASSQGTDYGYTF
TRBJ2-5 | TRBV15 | CATSRGPETQYF
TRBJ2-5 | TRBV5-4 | CASSYPQETQYF
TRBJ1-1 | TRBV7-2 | CASSNSGSTEAFF
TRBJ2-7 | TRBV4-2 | CASSRERGWAYEQYF
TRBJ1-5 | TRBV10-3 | CAIRGSGSQPQHF
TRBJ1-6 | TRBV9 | CASSVRVNSPLHF
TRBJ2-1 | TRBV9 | CASSVSSGGAGSYNEQFF
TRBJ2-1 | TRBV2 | CATSGVGDIEQFF
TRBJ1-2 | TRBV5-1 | CASSPSGSNYGYTF
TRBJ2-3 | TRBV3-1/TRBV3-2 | CASSRTGTRTDTQYF
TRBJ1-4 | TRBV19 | CASSRVAATNEKLFF
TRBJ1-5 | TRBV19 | CASSRTGDDQPQHF
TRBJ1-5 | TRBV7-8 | CASSQVPPLRSNQPQHF
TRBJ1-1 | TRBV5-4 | CASSLVVNTEAFF
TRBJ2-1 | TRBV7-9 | CASSPNPNPSSYNEQFF
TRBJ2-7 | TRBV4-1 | CASSRLGQGLSYEQYF
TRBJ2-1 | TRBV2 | CASRDGTSGSNNEQFF
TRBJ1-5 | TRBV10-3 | CAISEVRGGPNQPQHF
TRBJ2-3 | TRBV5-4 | CASSYRDTQYF
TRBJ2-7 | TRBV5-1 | CASSLEGYEQYF
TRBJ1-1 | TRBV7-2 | CASSPRGGIDTEAFF
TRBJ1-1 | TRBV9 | CASSPFLSSTEAFF
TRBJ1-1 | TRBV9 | CASSSTGNTEAFF
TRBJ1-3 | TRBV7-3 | CASSLSYGNTIYF